These 10 T cell receptor beta chains were sequenced from one sample in a study of T cell responses to AZD1222 COVID-19 vaccine. Assay used: immunoSEQ multiplex PCR; TCRdb lists only in-frame clones, some missing. This table has about 120,000 clones, 85% to 90% appearing once. The sequencing used peripheral blood, collected on day 0 of AZD1222 vaccination. The receptors shown here come from an adult in good health.

The chain employs TRBV5-1 and TRBJ1-2, with 11 bases aligning to TRBD1. This CDR3 contains 14 residues. The junction had 6 bases not matched to a gene; V was cut back by 4 bases and J by 7 bases. Germline CDR1 SGHRS, CDR2 YFSETQ. CDR3 coding DNA: TGCGCCAGCAGCGAAGGACAGGGGGCTTTTGGCTACACCTTC. Translation gives CASSEGQGAFGYTF.

The rearrangement uses TRBV19 and TRBJ1-1, with D hard to call. Trimming removed 1 base from V and 5 bases from J, with 11 bases in between. The CDR3 contains 14 residues. The V gene's germline CDR1 is LNHDA and CDR2 SQIVND (reference sequence). For the CDR3, the DNA is TGTGCCAGTAGTATAGGCACCGATAGGACTGAAGCTTTCTTT. This sequence encodes CASSIGTDRTEAFF. Full variable domain (remainder filled in from reference TRBV19 and TRBJ1-1): DGGITQSPKYLFRKEGQNVTLSCEQNLNHDAMYWYRQDPGQGLRLIYYSQIVNDFQKGDIAEGYSVSREKKESFPLTVTSAQKNPTAFYLCASSIGTDRTEAFFGQGTRLTVV.

This chain joins TRBV29-1 and TRBJ2-1; 11 bases are a match to TRBD2. The trim removed 8 bases at V and 2 bases at J, leaving 5 bases unmatched. This CDR3 is 14 amino acids long. CDR1 is SQVTM, CDR2 ANQGSEA, per germline. DNA of the CDR3: TGCAGCCCCACACTAGCGGGAGCCTACAATGAGCAGTTCTTC. As protein: CSPTLAGAYNEQFF.

The chain joins TRBV7-9 to TRBJ1-3; D not resolved. Germline values: CDR1 SEHNR, CDR2 FQNEAQ (reference sequence). The CDR3 loop spans 11 amino acids. V shed 3 bases and J shed 4 bases, with 1 base lying between them. CDR3 DNA sequence: TGTGCCAGCAGCTTCGGAAACACCATATATTTT. It specifies CASSFGNTIYF.

The genes are TRBV29-1 and TRBJ2-1; D may be TRBD2 (6 bases). The CDR3 has 12 residues. Germline CDR1 is SQVTM and CDR2 is ANQGSEA. CDR3 sequence: CTSGLGNNEQFF. DNA of the CDR3: TGCACCAGCGGGCTTGGGAACAATGAGCAGTTCTTC.

The chain uses TRBV2 and TRBJ2-1, with a weak D call TRBD2 (5 bases). Germline V CDR1 and CDR2: SNHLY, FYNNEI. CDR3 length equals 15 residues. V shed 4 bases and J shed 7 bases, with 17 bases lying between them. CDR3 in amino acids: CASSGVAGPGNEQFF. The DNA for the CDR3 is TGTGCCAGCAGTGGGGTGGCGGGCCCTGGGAATGAGCAGTTCTTC.

This chain connects TRBV7-2 to TRBJ2-7; 9 positions match TRBD1. The germline V gene has CDR1 SGHTA and CDR2 FQGNSA. Germline trimming cut 3 bases from V and 0 bases from J; bases unmatched to any gene: 3. The CDR3 has 15 residues. CDR3 in amino acids: CASSFSGQGSYEQYF. The DNA of the CDR3 is TGTGCCAGCAGCTTCTCGGGACAGGGCTCCTACGAGCAGTACTTC.

The J gene is TRBJ1-4, the V gene TRBV29-1, with D possibly being TRBD1 (5 bases). Trimming stripped 4 bases from V and 5 bases from J, with 17 bases between. This CDR3 spans 15 amino acids. Germline CDR1 is SQVTM and CDR2 is ANQGSEA. The CDR3 is CSVAETLGVNEKLFF. CDR3 nucleotide sequence: TGCAGCGTTGCTGAGACTTTGGGGGTAAATGAAAAACTGTTTTTT.

The chain recombines TRBV5-1 with TRBJ2-2; 7 bases match TRBD1. The CDR3 contains 15 residues. The germline gives CDR1 SGHRS, CDR2 YFSETQ. The V and J ends lost 2 bases and 4 bases, in that order; junction bases with no gene match: 5. The CDR3 loop reads CASSFGQVITGELFF. The CDR3 DNA sequence: TGCGCCAGCAGCTTTGGACAGGTGATCACCGGGGAGCTGTTTTTT. Full variable domain (missing parts from reference TRBV5-1 and TRBJ2-2): KAGVTQTPRYLIKTRGQQVTLSCSPISGHRSVSWYQQTPGQGLQFLFEYFSETQRNKGNFPGRFSGRQFSNSRSEMNVSTLELGDSALYLCASSFGQVITGELFFGEGSRLTVL.

The rearrangement uses TRBV3-1 (or the pseudogene TRBV3-2) and TRBJ2-3, with D possibly matching TRBD1 (5 bases). The CDR3 has 16 residues. Trimming took off 0 bases at V and 7 bases at J, with 17 bases between the two ends. Germline lookup yields CDR1 LGHDT and CDR2 YNNKEL (reference sequence). As DNA, the CDR3 is TGTGCCAGCAGCCAAGATAGGGGTTCAAGCCGGCATACGCAGTATTTT. Translation gives CASSQDRGSSRHTQYF.